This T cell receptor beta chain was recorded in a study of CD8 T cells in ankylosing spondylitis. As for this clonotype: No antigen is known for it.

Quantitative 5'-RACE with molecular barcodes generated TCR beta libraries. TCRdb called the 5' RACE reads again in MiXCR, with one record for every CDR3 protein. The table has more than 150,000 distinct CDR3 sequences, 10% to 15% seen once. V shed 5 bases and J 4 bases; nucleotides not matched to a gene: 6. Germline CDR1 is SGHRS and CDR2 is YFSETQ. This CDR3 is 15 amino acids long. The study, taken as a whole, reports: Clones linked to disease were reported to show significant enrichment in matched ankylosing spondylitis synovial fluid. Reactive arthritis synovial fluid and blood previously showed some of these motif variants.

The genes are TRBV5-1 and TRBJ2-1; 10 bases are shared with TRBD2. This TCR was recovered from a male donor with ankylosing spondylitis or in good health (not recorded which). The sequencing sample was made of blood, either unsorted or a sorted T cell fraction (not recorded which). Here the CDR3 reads CASSAGLAEYNEQFF. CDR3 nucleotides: TGCGCCAGCAGTGCCGGACTAGCGGAATACAATGAGCAGTTCTTC.